This T cell receptor beta chain was recovered during a study of T cell repertoires in cytomegalovirus infection. Using its own MiXCR run on the reads, TCRdb lists one record per CDR3 protein. In the table there are approximately 100,000 distinct CDR3 sequences, roughly 41% of which are singletons. In the case of this clonotype: Its antigen is not known.

The ends were cut back, 3 bases at V and 2 bases at J, with 10 bases in the middle. Germline V gene sequence: CDR1 LNHDA, CDR2 SQIVND (reference sequence). This CDR3 has 14 amino acids. Sequences were derived from CD8+ T cells from cultured PBMCs, sampled from culture after CMV antigen stimulation. The TCR sequence derives from a human donor in good health (CMV status not recorded). Some clones in this sample may be carry-over from other donors' samples. The chain carries TRBV19 and TRBJ1-1; D call uncertain. The CDR3 DNA is TGTGCCAGTAGTATCTATGAAAGTAACACTGAAGCTTTCTTT. It encodes CASSIYESNTEAFF.